This T cell receptor beta chain was profiled in a study of cytomegalovirus exposure and HLA in healthy donors. Primers included in the PCR were 60 Vbeta and 13 Jbeta primers. Sequenced by immunoSEQ multiplex PCR; TCRdb stores in-frame clones only, minus some. The sample holds 70,000 to 90,000 clones, roughly 70% seen once. This clone was picked up a small number of times. Its specificity is not known. Study findings and constraints: Presence/absence analyses assumed roughly uniform sequencing depth across donors.

V was pared by 6 bases and J by 0 bases, with 12 bases between. The CDR3 covers 15 residues. Per germline, CDR1 MNHNS and CDR2 SASEGT. The sequencing sample was made of PBMCs. This chain links TRBV6-1 with TRBJ1-3; no reliable D call. The receptor's source is a man aged 55-75 years in good health and CMV-seropositive. CDR3 protein: CASRLRFDSGNTIYF. The CDR3 bases are TGTGCCAGCAGGCTAAGATTCGACTCTGGAAACACCATATATTTT.